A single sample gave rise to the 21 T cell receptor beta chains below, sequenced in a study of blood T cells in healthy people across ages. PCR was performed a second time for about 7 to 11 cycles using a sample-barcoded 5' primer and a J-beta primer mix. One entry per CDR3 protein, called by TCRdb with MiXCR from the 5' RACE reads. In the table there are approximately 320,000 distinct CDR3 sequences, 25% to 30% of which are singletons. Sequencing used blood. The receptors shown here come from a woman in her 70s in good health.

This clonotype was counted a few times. The CDR3 sequence: CASSQSTGIGYTF. The CDR3 nucleotides are TGCGCCAGCAGCCAATCGACAGGGATTGGCTACACCTTC. The rearrangement uses TRBV4-1 and TRBJ1-2, with 7 positions matching TRBD1. Per the germline V gene, CDR1 is MGHRA and CDR2 is YSYEKL. This CDR3 has 13 residues. The trim removed 2 bases at V and 7 bases at J, leaving 4 bases unmatched.

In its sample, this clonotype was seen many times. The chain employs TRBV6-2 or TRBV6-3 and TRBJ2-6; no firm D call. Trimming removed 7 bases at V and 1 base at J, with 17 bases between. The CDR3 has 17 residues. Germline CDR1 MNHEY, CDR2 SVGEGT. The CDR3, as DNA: TGTGCCAGCAAGGATGAAACAGCCCTTTCTGGGGCCAACGTCCTGACTTTC. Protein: CASKDETALSGANVLTF.

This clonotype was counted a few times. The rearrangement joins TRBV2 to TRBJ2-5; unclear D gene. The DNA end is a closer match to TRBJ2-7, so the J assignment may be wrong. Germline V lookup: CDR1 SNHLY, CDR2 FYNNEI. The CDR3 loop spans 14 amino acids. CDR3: CASSELGDPYEQYF. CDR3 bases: TGTGCCAGCAGTGAACTTGGAGATCCCTACGAGCAGTACTTC.

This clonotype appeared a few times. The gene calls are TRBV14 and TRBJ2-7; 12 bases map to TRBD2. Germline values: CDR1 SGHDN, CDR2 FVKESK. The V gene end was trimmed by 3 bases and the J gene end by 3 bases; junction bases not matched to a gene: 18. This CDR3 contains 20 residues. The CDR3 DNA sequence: TGTGCCAGCAGCCACTCTGAAACCCCCTACCTAGCGGGAGGGTTCTACGAGCAGTACTTC. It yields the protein CASSHSETPYLAGGFYEQYF.

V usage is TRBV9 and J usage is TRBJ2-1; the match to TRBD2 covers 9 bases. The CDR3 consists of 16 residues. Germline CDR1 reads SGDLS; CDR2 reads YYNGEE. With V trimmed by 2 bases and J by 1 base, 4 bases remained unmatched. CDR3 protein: CASSVSSGRSYNEQFF. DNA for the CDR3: TGTGCCAGCAGCGTCTCCAGCGGGAGGTCCTACAATGAGCAGTTCTTC.

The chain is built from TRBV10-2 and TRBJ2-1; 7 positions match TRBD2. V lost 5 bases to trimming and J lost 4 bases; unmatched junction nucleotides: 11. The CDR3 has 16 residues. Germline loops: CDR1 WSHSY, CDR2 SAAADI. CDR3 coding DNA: TGCGCCAGCAGTTTTGAAGCCCTAGCGGTTTACAATGAGCAGTTCTTC. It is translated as CASSFEALAVYNEQFF.

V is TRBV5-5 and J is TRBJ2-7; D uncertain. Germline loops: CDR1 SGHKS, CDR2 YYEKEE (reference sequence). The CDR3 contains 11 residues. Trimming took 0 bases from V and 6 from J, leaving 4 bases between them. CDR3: CASSLDTEQYF. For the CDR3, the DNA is TGTGCCAGCAGCTTGGATACCGAGCAGTACTTC.

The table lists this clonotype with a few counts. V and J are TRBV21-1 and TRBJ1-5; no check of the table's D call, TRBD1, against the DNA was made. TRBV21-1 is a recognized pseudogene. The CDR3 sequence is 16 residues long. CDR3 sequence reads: CASSYYKQGEEQPQHF. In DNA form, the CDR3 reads TGTGCCAGCAGCTACTACAAACAGGGAGAAGAGCAGCCCCAGCATTTT.

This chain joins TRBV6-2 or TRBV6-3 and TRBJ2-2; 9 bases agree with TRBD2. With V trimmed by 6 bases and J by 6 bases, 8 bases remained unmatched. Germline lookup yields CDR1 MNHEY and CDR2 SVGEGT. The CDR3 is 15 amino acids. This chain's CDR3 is CASRATSGNPGELFF. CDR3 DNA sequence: TGTGCCAGCAGGGCGACTAGCGGTAACCCCGGGGAGCTGTTTTTT.

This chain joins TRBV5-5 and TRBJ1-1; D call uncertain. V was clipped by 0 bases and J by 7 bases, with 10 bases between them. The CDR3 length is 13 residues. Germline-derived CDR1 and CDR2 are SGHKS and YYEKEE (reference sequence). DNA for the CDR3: TGTGCCAGCAGCTTGGGGCAGAGCGATGAAGCTTTCTTT. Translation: CASSLGQSDEAFF.

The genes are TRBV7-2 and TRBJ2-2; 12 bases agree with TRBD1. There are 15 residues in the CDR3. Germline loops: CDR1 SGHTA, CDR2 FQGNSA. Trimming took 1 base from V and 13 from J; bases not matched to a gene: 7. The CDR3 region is CASSLVGTGGDVLFF. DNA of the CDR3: TGTGCCAGCAGCTTAGTTGGGACAGGGGGCGACGTGCTGTTTTTT.

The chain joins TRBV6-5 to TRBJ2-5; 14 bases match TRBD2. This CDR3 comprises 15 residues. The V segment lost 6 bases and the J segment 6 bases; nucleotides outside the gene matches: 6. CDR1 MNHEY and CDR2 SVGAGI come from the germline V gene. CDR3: CASSTGLAGVQTQYF. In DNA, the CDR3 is TGTGCCAGCAGCACGGGACTAGCGGGAGTTCAGACCCAGTACTTC.

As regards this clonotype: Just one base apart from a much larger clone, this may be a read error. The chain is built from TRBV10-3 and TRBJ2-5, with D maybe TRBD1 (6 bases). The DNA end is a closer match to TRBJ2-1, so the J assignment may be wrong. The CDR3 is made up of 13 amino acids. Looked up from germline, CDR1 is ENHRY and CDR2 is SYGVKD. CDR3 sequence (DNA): TGTGCCATCAGTGAGAGGGGGAACAATGAGCAGTTCTTC. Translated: CAISERGNNEQFF.

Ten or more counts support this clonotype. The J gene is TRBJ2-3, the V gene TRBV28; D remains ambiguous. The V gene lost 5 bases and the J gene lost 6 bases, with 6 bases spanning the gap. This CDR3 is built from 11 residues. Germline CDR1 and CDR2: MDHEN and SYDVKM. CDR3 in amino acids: CASSVGDTQYF. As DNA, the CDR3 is TGTGCCAGCAGTGTGGGGGATACGCAGTATTTT.

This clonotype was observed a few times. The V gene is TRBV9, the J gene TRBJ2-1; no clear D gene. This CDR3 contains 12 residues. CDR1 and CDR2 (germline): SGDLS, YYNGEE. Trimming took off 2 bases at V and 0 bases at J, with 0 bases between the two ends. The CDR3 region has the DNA TGTGCCAGCAGCGTCTCCTACAATGAGCAGTTCTTC. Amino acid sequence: CASSVSYNEQFF.

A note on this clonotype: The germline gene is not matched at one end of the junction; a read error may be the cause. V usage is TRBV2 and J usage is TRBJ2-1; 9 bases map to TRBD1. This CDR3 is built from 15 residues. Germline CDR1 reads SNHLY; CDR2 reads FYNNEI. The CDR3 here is CASRDRGLAYNEQFF. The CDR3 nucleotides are TGTGCCAGCAGGGACAGGGGTCTAGCCTACAATGAACAGTTCTTC.

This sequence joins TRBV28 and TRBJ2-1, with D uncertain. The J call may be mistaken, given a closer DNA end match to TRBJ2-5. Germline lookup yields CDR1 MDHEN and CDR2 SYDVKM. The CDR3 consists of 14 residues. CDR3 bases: TGTGCCAGCACTGGGCAGGTCCTGGGGGAGACCCAGTACTTC. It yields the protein CASTGQVLGETQYF.

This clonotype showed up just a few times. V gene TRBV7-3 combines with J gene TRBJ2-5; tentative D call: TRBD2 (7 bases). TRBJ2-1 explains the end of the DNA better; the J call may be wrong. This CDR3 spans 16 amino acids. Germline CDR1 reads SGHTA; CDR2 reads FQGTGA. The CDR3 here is CASSLTGGGPRIVQFF. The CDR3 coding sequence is TGTGCCAGCAGCTTAACTGGGGGGGGGCCTCGAATCGTGCAGTTCTTC.

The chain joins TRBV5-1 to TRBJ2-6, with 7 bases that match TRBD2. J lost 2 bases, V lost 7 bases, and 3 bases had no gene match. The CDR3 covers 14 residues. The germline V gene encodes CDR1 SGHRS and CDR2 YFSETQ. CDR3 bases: TGCGCCAGCGAGGGAGGGACTGGGGCCAACGTCCTGACTTTC. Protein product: CASEGGTGANVLTF.

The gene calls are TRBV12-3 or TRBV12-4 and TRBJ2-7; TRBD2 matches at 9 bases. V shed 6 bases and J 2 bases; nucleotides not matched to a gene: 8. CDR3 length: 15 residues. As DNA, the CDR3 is TGTGCCAGCAGCTTCTTCGCTAGCGGGGCCTACGAGCAGTACTTC. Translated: CASSFFASGAYEQYF.

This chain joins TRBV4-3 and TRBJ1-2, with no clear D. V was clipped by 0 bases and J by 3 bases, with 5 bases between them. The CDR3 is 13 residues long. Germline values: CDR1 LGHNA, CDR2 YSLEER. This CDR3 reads CASSQDLYYGYTF. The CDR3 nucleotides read TGCGCCAGCAGCCAAGATTTGTACTATGGCTACACCTTC.